A single T cell receptor beta chain is shown here with its context. Its antigen specificity is not known. No quality values exist for individual bases; no much larger clone is one base distant. The entry originates in a study of T cells in Graves' hyperthyroidism and ophthalmopathy (dated by TCRdb to the late 2010s). Notes on the research overall: Peripheral blood samples were taken at initial diagnosis, before any treatment was given. To identify distinguishing TCR V-J signatures, a discovery cohort of 100 or so patients was used, comprising 40 to 45 with Graves' ophthalmopathy and around 57 with stable Graves' hyperthyroidism. An independent validation cohort of around 19 hyperthyroidism patients and about 16 patients who later progressed to ophthalmopathy tested prospective prediction of ophthalmopathy. The approximately 97 discovery patients were randomly divided into training and test sets at a 7:3 ratio. In addition, the study compared T-cell repertoires in thyroid tissue and in blood from roughly six Graves' hyperthyroidism patients. Once sampling was done, hyperthyroidism patients were given methimazole at a starting dose of 30 mg daily, whereas ophthalmopathy patients were given high-dose intravenous methylprednisolone. According to the paper, TCR Vbeta CDR3 sequencing was carried out on 135 peripheral blood samples, which came from over 40 ophthalmopathy, roughly 75 hyperthyroidism and 17 progressor patients. Here is what the overall study found, with its caveats: In validation, progression to ophthalmopathy was predicted by the model with almost 71% sensitivity and around 75% specificity, a median of approximately 6.5 months before onset. Most expanded thyroid clonotypes (frequency above 0.001) were also detected in blood, suggesting blood repertoires may reflect thyroid immune responses. Ophthalmopathy was separated from stable hyperthyroidism by a 13 V-J signature model, with over 85% sensitivity and approximately 81% specificity obtained in cross-validation and 80%/75% obtained in testing. No statistical method was used to set the sample size in advance, and investigators knew the group allocation.

A patient counted as having stable Graves' hyperthyroidism if no progression to ophthalmopathy occurred over 18 months of follow-up. Hyperthyroidism patients were aged 18 to 65 years and newly diagnosed, with disease duration of less than 2 months. Any patient with an uncontrolled infection, another autoimmune disease, pregnancy or lactation was excluded. Diagnoses were established on the basis of clinical symptoms, serum thyroxine and TRAb, thyroid ultrasound, and orbital computed tomography. PBMCs were isolated from 10 ml of fresh peripheral blood by Ficoll-Paque density gradient centrifugation. Total RNA was extracted with Trizol reagent, and quality was checked on an Agilent 2100 Bioanalyzer. The TCR beta CDR3 regions were amplified from the RNA transcripts. For the first round of RT-PCR on the TCR CDR3, the HTBI primer set was used together with the Qiagen OneStep RT-PCR kit. Libraries were constructed in a second round of multiplex PCR, after which size selection and purification were carried out. The libraries were sequenced on an Illumina HiSeq2000 using paired-end 100 bp reads. As for the original processing: SOAPnuke was used to process the raw data, removing reads that contained adapters or uncalled bases, had a mean Phred below 15, or lacked an exact match to the constant primer or identifier. COPE v1.2.5 was used to merge high-quality paired reads, and clonotypes were defined as unique nucleotide sequences. MiTCR v1.1 was used to align clonotypes to the IMGT TRBV, TRBD and TRBJ reference segments. The analysis included only V-J combinations with a frequency above 0.0001, which together covered over 98% of the repertoires. The TCS score was defined as the ratio of F50 (clonal expansion) to E x V (chaos), calculated using BLOSUM62-based TCRdist between CDR3 peptides within each V-J. Welch's t-statistics and random forest reduced fewer than 550 V-J features to around 14, which were used in a naive Bayes classifier (R e1071). TCRdb reprocessing: public reads trimmed at Q25 with fastp, clones called with MiXCR, in-frame beta chains kept. Every distinct CDR3 protein forms one entry, paired with its most common genes and DNA. The V and J calls were not made by the authors but by TCRdb's processing. The sample includes 250,000 to 350,000 distinct CDR3 sequences, with approximately 15% observed a single time. The ten largest clonotypes hold roughly 31% of the sample.

V and J are truncated by 1 base and 5 bases respectively, leaving an intervening sequence of 14 bases. The CDR3 has 15 amino acids, counting the end cysteine and phenylalanine. The only DNA kept is the CDR3, 45 bases in frame from the first base. According to the germline V gene (reference sequence), CDR1 reads SEHNR and CDR2 reads FQNEAQ. The rearrangement combines TRBV7-9 with TRBJ1-2, with an unclear D gene assignment. The source is a man aged 25-45 years with Graves' hyperthyroidism. Sequenced: blood. The DNA sequence reads TGTGCCAGCAGCTTAGTCGGACTCCACGGGTATGGCTACACCTTC. It codes for CASSLVGLHGYGYTF.